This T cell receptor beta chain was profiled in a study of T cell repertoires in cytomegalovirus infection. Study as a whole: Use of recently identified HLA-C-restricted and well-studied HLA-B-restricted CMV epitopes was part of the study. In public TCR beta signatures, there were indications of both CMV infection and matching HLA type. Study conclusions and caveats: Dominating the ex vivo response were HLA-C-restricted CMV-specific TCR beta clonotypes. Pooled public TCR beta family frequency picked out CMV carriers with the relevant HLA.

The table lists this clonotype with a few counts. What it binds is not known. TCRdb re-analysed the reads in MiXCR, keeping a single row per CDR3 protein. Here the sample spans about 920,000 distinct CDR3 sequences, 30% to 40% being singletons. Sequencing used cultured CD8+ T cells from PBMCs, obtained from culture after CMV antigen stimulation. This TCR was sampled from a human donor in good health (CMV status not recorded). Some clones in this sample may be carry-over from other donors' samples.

This CDR3 reads CASSFSGQAETQYF. In DNA form, the CDR3 reads TGTGCCAGCAGTTTCTCTGGACAGGCGGAGACCCAGTACTTC. The gene calls are TRBV12-3 or TRBV12-4 and TRBJ2-5; 7 bases align to TRBD1. There are 14 residues in the CDR3. Germline trimming cut 3 bases from V and 5 bases from J; bases unmatched to any gene: 6.